This T cell receptor (beta chain) was captured by sequencing in a study of T cells in Graves' hyperthyroidism and ophthalmopathy. Germline V lookup: CDR1 MNHEY, CDR2 SVGAGI. The CDR3 extends over 14 amino acids. The V and J ends lost 0 bases and 5 bases respectively, with 10 bases between them. Amplification yielded TCR beta CDR3 regions, with RNA transcripts as the source. RT-PCR in the first round (using the HTBI primer set) targeted the TCR CDR3. TCRdb fed the multiplex PCR reads into MiXCR, producing one record per CDR3 protein. This table holds 560,000 or so distinct CDR3 sequences, about half found once.

The V and J genes are TRBV6-5 and TRBJ2-5; TRBD2 is a possible D gene (6 bases). Sequencing input: peripheral blood or thyroid tissue (not recorded which). This clonotype originated in a woman under 30 with Graves' hyperthyroidism. The chain's CDR3 is CASSYSVLAETQYF. In DNA form, the CDR3 reads TGTGCCAGCAGTTACTCAGTTCTAGCGGAGACCCAGTACTTC.